This is a list of T cell receptor beta chains from one sample in a study of T-cell memory formation after mild COVID-19. TCRdb reprocessed the 5' RACE reads with MiXCR, giving one entry per CDR3 protein. The sample shows about 600,000 distinct CDR3 sequences, 20% to 25% of them seen only once. Sequencing was performed on PBMCs or a T cell subset sorted from them (not recorded which). The receptors were gathered from an adult woman who had mild COVID-19 (a few samples of this study predate the infection). Cell type and time point are not known. Each CDR3 is given with its conserved first and last residue. A D gene is named only where the DNA matches it firmly. Some rows have no size entry. The others give once, few or many, or a class for an expanded clone.

TRBV2,few,TRBJ2-5,NA,CASSERRGVQETQYF,TGTGCCAGCAGTGAGAGGAGGGGGGTGCAAGAGACCCAGTACTTC
TRBV20-1,NA,TRBJ1-3,TRBD1,CSARGQGASGNTIYF,TGCAGTGCTAGGGGGCAGGGGGCGTCGGGAAACACCATATATTTT
TRBV24-1,few,TRBJ2-3,NA,CATRGSRATDTQYF,TGTGCCACCAGGGGGTCCAGGGCCACAGATACGCAGTATTTT
TRBV5-1,NA,TRBJ2-1,NA,CASSKDNEQFF,TGCGCCAGCAGCAAAGACAATGAGCAGTTCTTC
TRBV12-3/TRBV12-4,few,TRBJ1-5,TRBD1,CASSPYPPGQDYQPQHF,TGTGCCAGCAGTCCCTATCCCCCGGGACAGGACTATCAGCCCCAGCATTTT
TRBV29-1,NA,TRBJ2-1,NA,CSVQKRLGGTNEQFF,TGCAGCGTCCAAAAACGCCTGGGCGGGACAAATGAGCAGTTCTTC
TRBV3-1,NA,TRBJ2-7,NA,CASSQDSGTTIPQYF,TGTGCCAGCAGCCAAGATTCCGGGACCACCATCCCGCAGTACTTC
TRBV12-3/TRBV12-4,NA,TRBJ1-2,TRBD1,CASRGTGDANYGYTF,TGTGCCAGCAGAGGGACAGGCGACGCTAACTATGGCTACACCTTC
TRBV6-1,NA,TRBJ2-2,NA,CASSELGRIRAGELFF,TGTGCCAGCAGTGAATTGGGTAGGATCCGGGCCGGGGAGCTGTTTTTT
TRBV12-3/TRBV12-4,few,TRBJ2-5,NA,CASSLTPWETQYF,TGTGCCAGCAGTTTAACCCCTTGGGAGACCCAGTACTTC
TRBV20-1,many,TRBJ2-5,NA,CSARVGQKTQYF,TGCAGTGCTAGAGTAGGACAGAAGACCCAGTACTTC
TRBV29-1,NA,TRBJ2-1,NA,CSVEDAGGRSYNEQFF,TGCAGCGTTGAAGATGCCGGCGGGCGCTCCTACAATGAGCAGTTCTTC
TRBV7-9,NA,TRBJ1-3,NA,CASSRSGRHSGNTIYF,TGTGCCAGCAGCCGATCGGGGAGGCACTCTGGAAACACCATATATTTT
TRBV12-3/TRBV12-4,few,TRBJ1-3,NA,CASSFRWGRSLYTIYF,TGTGCCAGCAGTTTTCGTTGGGGGCGAAGTTTATACACCATATATTTT
TRBV3-1,NA,TRBJ2-7,NA,CASSLGIYSYEQYF,TGTGCCAGCAGCCTCGGGATCTACTCCTACGAGCAGTACTTC
TRBV9,many,TRBJ2-6,NA,CASSRGGSGANVLTF,TGTGCCAGCAGCAGAGGGGGGTCTGGGGCCAACGTCCTGACTTTC
TRBV18,NA,TRBJ2-3,NA,CASSPTIQGGTDTQYF,TGTGCCAGCTCTCCTACAATACAGGGTGGCACAGATACGCAGTATTTT
TRBV29-1,NA,TRBJ1-1,NA,CSVSGQYTEAFF,TGCAGCGTTTCGGGACAATACACTGAAGCTTTCTTT
TRBV5-4,few,TRBJ2-7,TRBD2,CAITSGGTLEQYF,TGTGCCATCACCAGCGGGGGGACGCTCGAGCAGTACTTC
TRBV3-1,few,TRBJ1-1,NA,CASSQEVLRGCTFF,TGTGCCAGCAGCCAAGAAGTATTACGGGGGTGTACGTTCTTT